This TCR beta chain was sequenced during a study of cytomegalovirus exposure and HLA in healthy donors. Study-level points and caveats: With high specificity and sensitivity, the classifier reportedly diagnosed cytomegalovirus status.

Primers for the PCR totalled 60 Vbeta and 13 Jbeta. The method was immunoSEQ multiplex PCR; TCRdb's version includes in-frame clones alone and lacks a portion of them. The sample consists of approximately 110,000 clones, approximately 16% of them appearing once. On this clone: Its antigen is unidentified.

Trimming at V came to 5 bases and at J to 6 bases, leaving 12 bases not matched to a gene. CDR3 length: 16 residues. CDR1 and CDR2 (germline): SGHNT, YYREEE (reference sequence). The sequencing input was PBMCs. This TCR was recovered from a female donor in good health and CMV-seronegative. The chain uses TRBV5-4 and TRBJ2-2, with 8 bases aligning to TRBD1. Here the CDR3 reads CASSETGTGFPGELFF. The CDR3 nucleotides are TGTGCCAGCAGTGAGACCGGGACAGGTTTTCCCGGGGAGCTGTTTTTT.